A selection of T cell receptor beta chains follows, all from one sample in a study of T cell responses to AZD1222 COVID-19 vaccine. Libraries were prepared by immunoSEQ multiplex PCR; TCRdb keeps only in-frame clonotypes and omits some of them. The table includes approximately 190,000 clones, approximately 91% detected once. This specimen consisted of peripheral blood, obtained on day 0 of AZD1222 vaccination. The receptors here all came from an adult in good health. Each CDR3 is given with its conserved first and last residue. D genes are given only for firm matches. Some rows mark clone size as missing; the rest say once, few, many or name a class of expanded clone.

CDR3aa: CASSKAKGGVSNQPQHF
CDR3nt: TGTGCCAGCAGCAAAGCGAAAGGGGGTGTTAGCAATCAGCCCCAGCATTTT
j_gene: TRBJ1-5
d_gene: -
abundance: -
v_gene: TRBV5-5

CDR3aa: CASSQGQLNTEAFF
CDR3nt: TGCGCCAGCAGCCAGGGACAGTTGAACACTGAAGCTTTCTTT
j_gene: TRBJ1-1
d_gene: TRBD1
abundance: -
v_gene: TRBV4-3

CDR3aa: CAIGAMGQGARDTQYF
CDR3nt: TGTGCCATCGGAGCGATGGGACAGGGGGCGCGGGATACGCAGTATTTT
j_gene: TRBJ2-3
d_gene: TRBD1
abundance: -
v_gene: TRBV10-3

CDR3aa: CASSYNREGGNTEAFF
CDR3nt: TGTGCCAGCAGCTACAACAGGGAAGGGGGGAACACTGAAGCTTTCTTT
j_gene: TRBJ1-1
d_gene: -
abundance: -
v_gene: TRBV7-8

CDR3aa: CASSQAGGGSPLHF
CDR3nt: TGCGCCAGCAGCCAAGCCGGGGGGGGATCACCCCTCCACTTT
j_gene: TRBJ1-6
d_gene: -
abundance: -
v_gene: TRBV4-1

CDR3aa: CASSLAGLDVYEQYF
CDR3nt: TGCGCCAGCAGCTTGGCCGGACTGGACGTCTACGAGCAGTACTTC
j_gene: TRBJ2-7
d_gene: -
abundance: -
v_gene: TRBV5-1

CDR3aa: CASSQQGFQPQHF
CDR3nt: TGTGCCAGCAGTCAACAGGGTTTTCAGCCCCAGCATTTT
j_gene: TRBJ1-5
d_gene: -
abundance: -
v_gene: TRBV4-2

CDR3aa: CASSQPGTGDPYEQYF
CDR3nt: TGCGCCAGCAGCCAGCCTGGGACAGGGGATCCCTACGAGCAGTACTTC
j_gene: TRBJ2-7
d_gene: TRBD1
abundance: -
v_gene: TRBV4-1

CDR3aa: CAISDRRTGDSYEQYF
CDR3nt: TGTGCCATCAGTGACCGGCGGACAGGCGATTCCTACGAGCAGTACTTC
j_gene: TRBJ2-7
d_gene: TRBD1
abundance: -
v_gene: TRBV10-3

CDR3aa: CASSLGVPGVAFF
CDR3nt: TGTGCCAGCAGTCTGGGGGTCCCCGGGGTGGCTTTCTTT
j_gene: TRBJ1-1
d_gene: -
abundance: -
v_gene: TRBV28

CDR3aa: CASSRESTLSLATNEKLFF
CDR3nt: TGTGCCAGCAGCCGGGAGTCTACCCTGTCCCTTGCAACTAATGAAAAACTGTTTTTT
j_gene: TRBJ1-4
d_gene: -
abundance: many
v_gene: TRBV7-2

CDR3aa: CASSLPDQPQHF
CDR3nt: TGTGCCAGCAGCTTACCGGATCAGCCCCAGCATTTT
j_gene: TRBJ1-5
d_gene: -
abundance: -
v_gene: TRBV7-9

CDR3aa: CASSSPHRLAGGNEQFF
CDR3nt: TGTGCCAGCAGCTCGCCCCACCGACTAGCGGGAGGGAATGAGCAGTTCTTC
j_gene: TRBJ2-1
d_gene: TRBD2
abundance: -
v_gene: TRBV11-2

CDR3aa: CATERVLPPDTDTQYF
CDR3nt: TGTGCCACGGAAAGGGTCCTCCCTCCCGACACAGATACGCAGTATTTT
j_gene: TRBJ2-3
d_gene: -
abundance: -
v_gene: TRBV7-9

CDR3aa: CASSQLLRGPANYGYTF
CDR3nt: TGCGCCAGCAGCCAGCTCCTTCGGGGGCCAGCTAACTATGGCTACACCTTC
j_gene: TRBJ1-2
d_gene: -
abundance: -
v_gene: TRBV4-1

CDR3aa: CASSVSEQYF
CDR3nt: TGTGCCAGCAGTGTCTCCGAGCAGTACTTC
j_gene: TRBJ2-7
d_gene: -
abundance: -
v_gene: TRBV2

CDR3aa: CASSQEFAGANYGYTF
CDR3nt: TGTGCCAGCAGCCAAGAGTTTGCAGGGGCTAACTATGGCTACACCTTC
j_gene: TRBJ1-2
d_gene: -
abundance: -
v_gene: TRBV4-2

CDR3aa: CASSPGQSPNEKLFF
CDR3nt: TGTGCCAGTAGTCCCGGACAGAGCCCGAATGAAAAACTGTTTTTT
j_gene: TRBJ1-4
d_gene: -
abundance: -
v_gene: TRBV19

CDR3aa: CASSWVGSGGYNEQFF
CDR3nt: TGTGCCAGCAGCTGGGTGGGGTCGGGAGGATACAATGAGCAGTTCTTC
j_gene: TRBJ2-1
d_gene: TRBD2
abundance: -
v_gene: TRBV7-3

CDR3aa: CASSQISSGGARNTQYF
CDR3nt: TGTGCCAGCAGCCAGATCTCTAGCGGGGGGGCCAGAAATACGCAGTATTTT
j_gene: TRBJ2-3
d_gene: TRBD2
abundance: once
v_gene: TRBV5-5

CDR3aa: CASSYSSGGGEQYF
CDR3nt: TGTGCCAGCAGTTACTCTTCGGGAGGTGGCGAGCAGTACTTC
j_gene: TRBJ2-7
d_gene: TRBD2
abundance: -
v_gene: TRBV6-5

CDR3aa: CASSLGGSTEAFF
CDR3nt: TGTGCCAGCAGTTTGGGGGGTAGCACTGAAGCTTTCTTT
j_gene: TRBJ1-1
d_gene: -
abundance: -
v_gene: TRBV12-3/TRBV12-4

CDR3aa: CARSKGTPTEETQYF
CDR3nt: TGTGCCAGAAGCAAAGGGACGCCAACGGAAGAGACCCAGTACTTC
j_gene: TRBJ2-5
d_gene: -
abundance: -
v_gene: TRBV5-3

CDR3aa: CASSLGVPGETQYF
CDR3nt: TGTGCCAGCAGCCTTGGAGTCCCCGGGGAGACCCAGTACTTC
j_gene: TRBJ2-5
d_gene: -
abundance: -
v_gene: TRBV9

CDR3aa: CASSDAANEKLFF
CDR3nt: TGTGCCAGCAGCGACGCGGCTAATGAAAAACTGTTTTTT
j_gene: TRBJ1-4
d_gene: -
abundance: -
v_gene: TRBV6-2/TRBV6-3

CDR3aa: CASRGDSGSSYNSPLHF
CDR3nt: TGCGCCAGCAGGGGGGACTCCGGGAGTTCCTATAATTCACCCCTCCACTTT
j_gene: TRBJ1-6
d_gene: -
abundance: -
v_gene: TRBV5-1

CDR3aa: CASSRTGYTEAFF
CDR3nt: TGTGCCAGCAGTCGGACAGGGTATACTGAAGCTTTCTTT
j_gene: TRBJ1-1
d_gene: TRBD1
abundance: -
v_gene: TRBV27

CDR3aa: CASSVVGGDTRGLGGTEAFF
CDR3nt: TGTGCCAGCAGCGTAGTTGGGGGGGATACCCGGGGTCTAGGTGGCACTGAAGCTTTCTTT
j_gene: TRBJ1-1
d_gene: -
abundance: -
v_gene: TRBV9

CDR3aa: CASRLAGYNEQFF
CDR3nt: TGTGCCAGCAGACTAGCGGGGTACAATGAGCAGTTCTTC
j_gene: TRBJ2-1
d_gene: TRBD2
abundance: -
v_gene: TRBV28

CDR3aa: CASSPQGGTEAFF
CDR3nt: TGTGCCAGCAGCCCCCAGGGGGGAACTGAAGCTTTCTTT
j_gene: TRBJ1-1
d_gene: TRBD1
abundance: -
v_gene: TRBV7-9

CDR3aa: CAISGVGYTF
CDR3nt: TGTGCCATCAGTGGGGTTGGCTACACCTTC
j_gene: TRBJ1-2
d_gene: -
abundance: -
v_gene: TRBV10-3

CDR3aa: CASGLQGAPTEAFF
CDR3nt: TGTGCCAGTGGCCTCCAGGGGGCCCCTACTGAAGCTTTCTTT
j_gene: TRBJ1-1
d_gene: TRBD1
abundance: -
v_gene: TRBV19

CDR3aa: CATSERPHLGPETQYF
CDR3nt: TGTGCCACCAGTGAGCGCCCCCATTTGGGCCCGGAGACCCAGTACTTC
j_gene: TRBJ2-5
d_gene: -
abundance: once
v_gene: TRBV24-1

CDR3aa: CASSSQTGTRSDYEQYF
CDR3nt: TGCGCCAGCAGCTCACAAACCGGGACTAGATCCGACTACGAGCAGTACTTC
j_gene: TRBJ2-7
d_gene: TRBD2
abundance: once
v_gene: TRBV5-1

CDR3aa: CASSKTSPDRGNDNQPQHF
CDR3nt: TGTGCCAGCAGCAAAACATCCCCCGACAGGGGGAATGACAATCAGCCCCAGCATTTT
j_gene: TRBJ1-5
d_gene: -
abundance: -
v_gene: TRBV21-1

CDR3aa: CASSLRREPYEQYF
CDR3nt: TGTGCCAGCAGCTTAAGGCGGGAGCCCTACGAGCAGTACTTC
j_gene: TRBJ2-7
d_gene: TRBD2
abundance: few
v_gene: TRBV7-2

CDR3aa: CASTQMNSGRAHNEQFF
CDR3nt: TGTGCCAGCACCCAAATGAATAGCGGGAGGGCTCACAATGAGCAGTTCTTC
j_gene: TRBJ2-1
d_gene: -
abundance: -
v_gene: TRBV21-1

CDR3aa: CASSPFPWGANTGELFF
CDR3nt: TGTGCCAGCAGCCCCTTCCCCTGGGGGGCCAACACCGGGGAGCTGTTTTTT
j_gene: TRBJ2-2
d_gene: -
abundance: -
v_gene: TRBV7-9

CDR3aa: CASSKDTDTEAFF
CDR3nt: TGTGCCAGTAGTAAAGACACCGACACTGAAGCTTTCTTT
j_gene: TRBJ1-1
d_gene: -
abundance: -
v_gene: TRBV19

CDR3aa: CASSSTRYSPLHF
CDR3nt: TGTGCCAGCAGCTCTACACGGTATTCACCCCTCCACTTT
j_gene: TRBJ1-6
d_gene: -
abundance: -
v_gene: TRBV9

CDR3aa: CASGLGGAFF
CDR3nt: TGTGCCAGTGGGTTAGGGGGAGCTTTCTTT
j_gene: TRBJ1-1
d_gene: -
abundance: -
v_gene: TRBV28

CDR3aa: CATSRDPGTTNEKLFF
CDR3nt: TGTGCCACCAGCAGAGATCCTGGGACCACTAATGAAAAACTGTTTTTT
j_gene: TRBJ1-4
d_gene: -
abundance: -
v_gene: TRBV15

CDR3aa: CASSLVQGNYEQYF
CDR3nt: TGTGCCAGCAGCTTAGTCCAGGGTAACTACGAGCAGTACTTC
j_gene: TRBJ2-7
d_gene: -
abundance: -
v_gene: TRBV7-2

CDR3aa: CASSYWGQPQHF
CDR3nt: TGTGCCAGCAGTTATTGGGGTCAGCCCCAGCATTTT
j_gene: TRBJ1-5
d_gene: -
abundance: -
v_gene: TRBV6-2/TRBV6-3

CDR3aa: CASSFPPGDYEQYF
CDR3nt: TGCGCCAGCAGCTTCCCGCCAGGAGACTACGAGCAGTACTTC
j_gene: TRBJ2-7
d_gene: -
abundance: few
v_gene: TRBV10-1